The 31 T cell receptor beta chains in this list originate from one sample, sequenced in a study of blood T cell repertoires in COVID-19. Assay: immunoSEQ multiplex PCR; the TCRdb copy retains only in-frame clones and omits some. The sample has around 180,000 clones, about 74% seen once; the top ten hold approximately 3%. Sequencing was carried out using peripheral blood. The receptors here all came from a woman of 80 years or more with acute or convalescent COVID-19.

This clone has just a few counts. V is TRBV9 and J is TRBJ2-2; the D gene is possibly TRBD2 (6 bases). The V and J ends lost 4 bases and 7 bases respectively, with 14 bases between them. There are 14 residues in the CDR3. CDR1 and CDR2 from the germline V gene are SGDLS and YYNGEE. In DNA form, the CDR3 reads TGTGCCAGCAGCTCCCTTTCGGGGGTCGGGGAGCTGTTTTTT. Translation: CASSSLSGVGELFF.

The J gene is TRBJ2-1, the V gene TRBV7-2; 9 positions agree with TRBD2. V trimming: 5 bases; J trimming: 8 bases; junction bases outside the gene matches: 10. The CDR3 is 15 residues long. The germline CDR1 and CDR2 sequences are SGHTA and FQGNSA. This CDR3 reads CASSPAIAGVYEQFF. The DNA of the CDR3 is TGTGCCAGCAGCCCAGCCATAGCGGGAGTTTATGAGCAGTTCTTC.

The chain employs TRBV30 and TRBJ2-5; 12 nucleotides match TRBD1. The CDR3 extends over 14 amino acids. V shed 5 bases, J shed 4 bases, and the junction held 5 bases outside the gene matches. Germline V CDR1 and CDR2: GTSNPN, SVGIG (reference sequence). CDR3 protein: CAWDPGQGAETQYF. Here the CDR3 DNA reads TGTGCCTGGGACCCGGGACAGGGGGCAGAGACCCAGTACTTC.

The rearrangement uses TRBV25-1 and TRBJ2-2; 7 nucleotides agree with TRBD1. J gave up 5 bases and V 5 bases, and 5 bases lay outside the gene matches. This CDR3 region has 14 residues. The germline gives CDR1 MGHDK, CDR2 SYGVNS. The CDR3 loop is CASSMGQRTGELFF. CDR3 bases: TGTGCCAGCAGTATGGGACAGAGGACCGGGGAGCTGTTTTTT. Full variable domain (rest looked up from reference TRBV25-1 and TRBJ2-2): EADIYQTPRYLVIGTGKKITLECSQTMGHDKMYWYQQDPGMELHLIHYSYGVNSTEKGDLSSESTVSRIRTEHFPLTLESARPSHTSQYLCASSMGQRTGELFFGEGSRLTVL.

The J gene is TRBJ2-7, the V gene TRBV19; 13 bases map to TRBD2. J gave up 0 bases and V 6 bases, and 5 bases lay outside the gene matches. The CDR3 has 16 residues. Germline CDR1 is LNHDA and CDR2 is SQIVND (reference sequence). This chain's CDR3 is CASSGTSGTNSYEQYF. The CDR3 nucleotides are TGTGCCAGTAGCGGGACTAGCGGGACCAACTCCTACGAGCAGTACTTC. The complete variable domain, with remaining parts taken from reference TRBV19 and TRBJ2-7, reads DGGITQSPKYLFRKEGQNVTLSCEQNLNHDAMYWYRQDPGQGLRLIYYSQIVNDFQKGDIAEGYSVSREKKESFPLTVTSAQKNPTAFYLCASSGTSGTNSYEQYFGPGTRLTVT.

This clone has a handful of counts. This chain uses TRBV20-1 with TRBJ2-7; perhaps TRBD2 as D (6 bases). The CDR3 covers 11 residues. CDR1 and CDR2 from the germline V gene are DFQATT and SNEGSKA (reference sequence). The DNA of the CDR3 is TGCACCGCTGGGGCGGGGTACGAGCAGTACTTC. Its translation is CTAGAGYEQYF.

For the CDR3, the DNA is TGCAGTGCTAGTCATATCAGCGGGTCGAACACCGGGGAGCTGTTTTTT. Its translation is CSASHISGSNTGELFF. The V and J genes are TRBV20-1 and TRBJ2-2; possibly TRBD2 for D (6 bases). This CDR3 is built from 16 residues. Trimming removed 3 bases at V and 0 bases at J, with 14 bases between. Germline CDR1 reads DFQATT; CDR2 reads SNEGSKA (reference sequence).

In DNA, the CDR3 is TGTGCCACCGCCGCCGGGACAGGGCGCTCACCCCTCCACTTT. Translated, it gives CATAAGTGRSPLHF. This chain connects TRBV10-3 to TRBJ1-6, with 9 bases matching TRBD1. With V trimmed by 10 bases and J by 10 bases, 11 bases remained unmatched. This CDR3 has 14 amino acids. In germline, CDR1 is ENHRY, CDR2 SYGVKD.

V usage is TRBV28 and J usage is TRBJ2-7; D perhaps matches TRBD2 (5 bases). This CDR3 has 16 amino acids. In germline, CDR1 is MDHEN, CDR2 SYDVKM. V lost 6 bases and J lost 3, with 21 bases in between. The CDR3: CASSSPASRGVYEQYF. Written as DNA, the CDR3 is TGTGCCAGCAGCTCCCCCGCCAGTCGGGGAGTCTACGAGCAGTACTTC.

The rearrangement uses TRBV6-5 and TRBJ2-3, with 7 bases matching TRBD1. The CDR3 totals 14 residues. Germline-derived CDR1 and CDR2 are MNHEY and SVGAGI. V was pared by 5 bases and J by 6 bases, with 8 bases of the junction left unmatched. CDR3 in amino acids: CASSPRTGLDTQYF. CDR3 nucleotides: TGTGCCAGCAGTCCCCGGACAGGACTCGATACGCAGTATTTT.

CDR3 amino acids: CASNTFLSNTEAFF. The DNA for the CDR3 is TGCGCCAGCAACACCTTTTTGTCGAACACTGAAGCTTTCTTT. The rearrangement uses TRBV4-1 and TRBJ1-1; D uncertain. In germline, CDR1 is MGHRA, CDR2 YSYEKL. The CDR3 is 14 residues long. V dropped 7 bases and J dropped 1 base, with 13 bases sitting between them.

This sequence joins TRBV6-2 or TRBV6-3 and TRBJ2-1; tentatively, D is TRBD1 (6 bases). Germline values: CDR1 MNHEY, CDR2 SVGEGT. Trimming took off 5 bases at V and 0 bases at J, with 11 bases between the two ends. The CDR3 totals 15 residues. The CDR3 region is CASSDTGSSYNEQFF. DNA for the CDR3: TGTGCCAGCAGTGACACAGGGAGCTCCTACAATGAGCAGTTCTTC.

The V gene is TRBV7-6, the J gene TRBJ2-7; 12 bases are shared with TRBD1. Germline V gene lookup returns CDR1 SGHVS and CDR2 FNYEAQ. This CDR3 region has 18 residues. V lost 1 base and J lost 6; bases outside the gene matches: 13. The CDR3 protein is CASSLEPVGGQGAREQYF. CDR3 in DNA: TGTGCCAGCAGCTTAGAACCCGTGGGGGGACAGGGGGCGCGCGAGCAGTACTTC. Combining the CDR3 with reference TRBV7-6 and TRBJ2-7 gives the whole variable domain GAGVSQSPRYKVTKRGQDVALRCDPISGHVSLYWYRQALGQGPEFLTYFNYEAQQDKSGLPNDRFSAERPEGSISTLTIQRTEQRDSAMYRCASSLEPVGGQGAREQYFGPGTRLTVT.

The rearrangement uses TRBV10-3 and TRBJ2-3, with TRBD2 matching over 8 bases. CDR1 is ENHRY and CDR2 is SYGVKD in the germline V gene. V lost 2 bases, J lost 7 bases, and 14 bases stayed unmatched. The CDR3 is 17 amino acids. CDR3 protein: CAISEGLAGLSPHTQYF. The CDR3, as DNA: TGTGCCATCAGTGAGGGGCTAGCGGGTTTATCCCCCCATACGCAGTATTTT.

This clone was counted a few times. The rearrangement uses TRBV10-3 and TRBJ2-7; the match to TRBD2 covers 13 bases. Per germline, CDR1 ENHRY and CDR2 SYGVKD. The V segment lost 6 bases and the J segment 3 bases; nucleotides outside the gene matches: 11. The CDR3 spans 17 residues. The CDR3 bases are TGTGCCATCAGCTCCGGGACTAGCGGGGAGATAATCTACGAGCAGTACTTC. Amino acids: CAISSGTSGEIIYEQYF.

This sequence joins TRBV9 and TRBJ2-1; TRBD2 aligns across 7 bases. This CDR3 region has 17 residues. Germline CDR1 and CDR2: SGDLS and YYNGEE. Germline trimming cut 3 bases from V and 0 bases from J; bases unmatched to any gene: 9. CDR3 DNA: TGTGCCAGCAGCGCCCGAAAAGCGGGAAGCTCCTACAATGAGCAGTTCTTC. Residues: CASSARKAGSSYNEQFF.

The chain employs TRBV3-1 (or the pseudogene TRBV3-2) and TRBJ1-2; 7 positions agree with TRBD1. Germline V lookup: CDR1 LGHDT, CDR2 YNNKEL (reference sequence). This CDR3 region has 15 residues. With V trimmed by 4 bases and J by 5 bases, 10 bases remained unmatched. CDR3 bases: TGTGCCAGCAGCCTTTCCACCACAGGGGAGTATGGCTACACCTTC. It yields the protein CASSLSTTGEYGYTF.

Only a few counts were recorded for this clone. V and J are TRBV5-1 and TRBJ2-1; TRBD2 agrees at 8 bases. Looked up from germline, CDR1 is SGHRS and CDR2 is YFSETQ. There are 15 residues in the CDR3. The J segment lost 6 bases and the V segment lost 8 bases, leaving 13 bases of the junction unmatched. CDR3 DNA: TGCGCCAGTTGCCTTGGGACTAGTGTGGGCAATGAGCAGTTCTTC. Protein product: CASCLGTSVGNEQFF.

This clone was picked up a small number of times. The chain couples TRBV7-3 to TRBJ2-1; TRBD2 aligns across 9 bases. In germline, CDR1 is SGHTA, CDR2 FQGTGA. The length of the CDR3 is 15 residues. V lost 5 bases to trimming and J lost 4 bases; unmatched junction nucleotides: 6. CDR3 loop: CASSEASGTYNEQFF. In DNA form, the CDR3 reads TGTGCCAGCAGCGAGGCTAGCGGGACTTACAATGAGCAGTTCTTC.

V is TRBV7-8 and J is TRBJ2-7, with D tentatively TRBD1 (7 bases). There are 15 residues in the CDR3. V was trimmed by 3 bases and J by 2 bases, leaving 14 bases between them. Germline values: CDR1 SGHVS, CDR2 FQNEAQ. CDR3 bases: TGTGCCAGCAGCTTTTCGCAGGGGGGACCCTACGAGCAGTACTTC. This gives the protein CASSFSQGGPYEQYF.

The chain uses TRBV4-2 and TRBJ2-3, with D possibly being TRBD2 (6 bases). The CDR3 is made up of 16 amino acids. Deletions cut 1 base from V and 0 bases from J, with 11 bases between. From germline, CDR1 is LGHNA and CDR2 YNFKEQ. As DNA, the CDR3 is TGTGCCAGCAGCCAAGGCGCGAGCGGGAGCACAGATACGCAGTATTTT. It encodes CASSQGASGSTDTQYF.

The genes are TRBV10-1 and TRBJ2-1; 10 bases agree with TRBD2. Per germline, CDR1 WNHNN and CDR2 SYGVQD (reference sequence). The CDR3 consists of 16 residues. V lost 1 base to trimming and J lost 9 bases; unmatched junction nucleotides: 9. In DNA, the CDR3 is TGCGCCAGCAGTGAGTTTAGTCTAGCGGGAGTCGGTGAGCAGTTCTTC. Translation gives CASSEFSLAGVGEQFF.

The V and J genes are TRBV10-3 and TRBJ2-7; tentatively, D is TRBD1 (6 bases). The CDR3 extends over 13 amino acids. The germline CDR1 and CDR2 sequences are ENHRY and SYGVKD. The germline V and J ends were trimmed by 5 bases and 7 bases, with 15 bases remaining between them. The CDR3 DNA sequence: TGTGCCATCAGTCCGTCACAGGGCCCGGAGCAGTACTTC. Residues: CAISPSQGPEQYF.

CDR3 DNA: TGTGCCAGCAGCTGGACAGAGGAGACTGGAAACACCATATATTTT. It encodes CASSWTEETGNTIYF. The genes are TRBV9 and TRBJ1-3; the D gene is possibly TRBD1 (6 bases). The CDR3 consists of 15 residues. Looked up from germline, CDR1 is SGDLS and CDR2 is YYNGEE. Deletions cut 4 bases from V and 2 bases from J, with 13 bases between.

CDR3 sequence (DNA): TGTGCCAGCAGCCAAGATCGGGACAGCTCTGGAAACACCATATATTTT. Translated: CASSQDRDSSGNTIYF. The genes are TRBV3-1 (or the pseudogene TRBV3-2) and TRBJ1-3, with 7 bases identical to TRBD1. V shed 0 bases, J shed 0 bases, and the junction held 2 bases outside the gene matches. Germline CDR1 and CDR2: LGHDT and YNNKEL (reference sequence). CDR3 length: 16 residues.

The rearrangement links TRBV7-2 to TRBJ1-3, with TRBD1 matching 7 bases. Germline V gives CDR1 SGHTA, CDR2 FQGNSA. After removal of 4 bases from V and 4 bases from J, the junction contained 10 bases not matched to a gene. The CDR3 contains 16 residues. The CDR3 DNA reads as TGTGCCAGCAGCTCACAAGCAGGGGGGAGAGGAAACACCATATATTTT. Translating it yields CASSSQAGGRGNTIYF.

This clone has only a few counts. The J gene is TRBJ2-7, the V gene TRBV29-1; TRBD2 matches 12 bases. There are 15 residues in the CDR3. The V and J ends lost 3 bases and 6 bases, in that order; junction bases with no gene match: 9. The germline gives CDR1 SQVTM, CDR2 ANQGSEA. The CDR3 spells CSVEFLAGGPSEQYF. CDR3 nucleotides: TGCAGCGTTGAGTTTCTAGCGGGAGGGCCAAGCGAGCAGTACTTC.

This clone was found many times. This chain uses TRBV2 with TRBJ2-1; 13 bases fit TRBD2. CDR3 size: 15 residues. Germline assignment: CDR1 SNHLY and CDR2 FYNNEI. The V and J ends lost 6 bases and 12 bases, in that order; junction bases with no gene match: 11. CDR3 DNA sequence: TGTGCCAGCAGCAACGGACTAGCGGGAGAAGCACGGCAGTTCTTC. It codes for CASSNGLAGEARQFF.

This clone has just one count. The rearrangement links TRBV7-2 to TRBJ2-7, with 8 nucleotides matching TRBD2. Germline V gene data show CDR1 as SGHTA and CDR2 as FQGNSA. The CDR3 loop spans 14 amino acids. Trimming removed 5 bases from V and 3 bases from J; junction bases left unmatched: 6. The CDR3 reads CASSRAGVGYEQYF. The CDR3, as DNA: TGTGCCAGCAGCAGAGCGGGAGTGGGCTACGAGCAGTACTTC. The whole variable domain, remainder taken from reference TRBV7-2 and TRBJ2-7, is GAGVSQSPSNKVTEKGKDVELRCDPISGHTALYWYRQSLGQGLEFLIYFQGNSAPDKSGLPSDRFSAERTGGSVSTLTIQRTQQEDSAVYLCASSRAGVGYEQYFGPGTRLTVT.

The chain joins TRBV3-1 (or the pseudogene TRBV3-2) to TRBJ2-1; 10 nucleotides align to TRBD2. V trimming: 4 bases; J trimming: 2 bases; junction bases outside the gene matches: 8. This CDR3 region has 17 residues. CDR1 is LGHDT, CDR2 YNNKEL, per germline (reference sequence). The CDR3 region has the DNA TGTGCCAGCAGCCCCCCATGGACTAGCGGAGCCTACAATGAGCAGTTCTTC. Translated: CASSPPWTSGAYNEQFF.

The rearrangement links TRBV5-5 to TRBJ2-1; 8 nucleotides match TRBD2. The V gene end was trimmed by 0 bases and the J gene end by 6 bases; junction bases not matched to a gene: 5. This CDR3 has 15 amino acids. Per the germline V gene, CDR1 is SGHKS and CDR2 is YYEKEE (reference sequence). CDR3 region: CASSLDREGGNEQFF. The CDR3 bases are TGTGCCAGCAGCTTGGACCGGGAGGGGGGCAATGAGCAGTTCTTC.